Listed here are 25 T cell receptor beta chains from one sample, sequenced in a study of blood T cell repertoires in COVID-19. TCRdb keeps only in-frame clones here, not all; method: immunoSEQ multiplex PCR. The sample holds hundreds of thousands of clones, 75% to 85% seen once. Sequenced input: peripheral blood. These receptors came from a woman between 50 and 59 years old with acute or convalescent COVID-19.

The chain has TRBV27 and TRBJ2-4; 10 bases are a match to TRBD2. V was pared by 0 bases and J by 3 bases, with 5 bases of the junction left unmatched. Germline assignment: CDR1 MNHEY and CDR2 SMNVEV (reference sequence). The CDR3 consists of 17 residues. The CDR3 DNA sequence: TGTGCCAGCAGTTTATCCGGGACTAGCGTGGTCAAAAACATTCAGTACTTC. Translating gives CASSLSGTSVVKNIQYF.

This chain joins TRBV6-5 and TRBJ2-3, with 7 nucleotides matching TRBD2. The CDR3 sequence is 15 residues long. V was clipped by 0 bases and J by 4 bases; unmatched bases: 4. The germline V gene has CDR1 MNHEY and CDR2 SVGAGI. The CDR3: CASSYSPGRADTQYF. The CDR3 nucleotides read TGTGCCAGCAGTTACTCTCCAGGGAGGGCAGATACGCAGTATTTT.

The chain uses TRBV30 and TRBJ1-4; tentatively, D is TRBD1 (6 bases). Germline V gene data show CDR1 as GTSNPN and CDR2 as SVGIG (reference sequence). The CDR3 spans 14 residues. Trimming removed 0 bases at V and 8 bases at J, with 13 bases between. DNA of the CDR3: TGTGCCTGGAGTGTACAGGGAGCAGGGGAAAAACTGTTTTTT. It encodes CAWSVQGAGEKLFF.

This sequence joins TRBV10-2 and TRBJ1-1; D may be TRBD1 (6 bases). The CDR3 totals 17 residues. V lost 3 bases, J lost 1 base, and 18 bases lay in between. Germline CDR1 reads WSHSY; CDR2 reads SAAADI. The CDR3 protein is CASSDLLSRGANTEAFF. In DNA form, the CDR3 reads TGCGCCAGCAGTGATTTATTATCGCGGGGGGCGAACACTGAAGCTTTCTTT.

V usage is TRBV9 and J usage is TRBJ1-2; 11 nucleotides line up with TRBD1. Trimming cost V 4 bases and J 3 bases; bases outside gene matches: 8. Germline CDR1 SGDLS, CDR2 YYNGEE. The CDR3 runs to 16 residues. The CDR3 reads CASSPRTGGVYYGYTF. The CDR3 bases are TGTGCCAGCAGCCCAAGGACAGGGGGCGTTTACTATGGCTACACCTTC. Supplemented by reference TRBV9 and TRBJ1-2, the full variable domain reads DSGVTQTPKHLITATGQRVTLRCSPRSGDLSVYWYQQSLDQGLQFLIQYYNGEERAKGNILERFSAQQFPDLHSELNLSSLELGDSALYFCASSPRTGGVYYGYTFGSGTRLTVV.

This chain connects TRBV6-5 to TRBJ1-2, with D hard to call. Trimming left V 6 bases short and J 5 bases short, with 19 bases between. CDR3 length: 15 residues. Germline V gives CDR1 MNHEY, CDR2 SVGAGI. In nucleotides, the CDR3 is TGTGCCAGCAGGCGCCCCCTTGACGGACTATATGGCTACACCTTC. Its translation: CASRRPLDGLYGYTF.

V and J are TRBV18 and TRBJ2-7; 7 bases are a match to TRBD2. V was clipped by 2 bases and J by 4 bases; unmatched bases: 8. The CDR3 is made up of 15 amino acids. CDR1 and CDR2 (germline): KGHSH, LQKENI. The CDR3 nucleotides read TGTGCCAGCTCACCAAGCGGGACTCTATCATACGAGCAGTACTTC. It encodes CASSPSGTLSYEQYF. Filled out from reference TRBV18 and TRBJ2-7, the complete variable domain reads NAGVMQNPRHLVRRRGQEARLRCSPMKGHSHVYWYRQLPEEGLKFMVYLQKENIIDESGMPKERFSAEFPKEGPSILRIQQVVRGDSAAYFCASSPSGTLSYEQYFGPGTRLTVT.

V usage is TRBV5-6 and J usage is TRBJ2-7, with D unclear. Trimming pared 0 bases from V and 3 bases from J, leaving 13 bases between. The CDR3 runs 15 residues. Germline V gene sequence: CDR1 SGHDT, CDR2 YYEEEE. The CDR3 DNA reads TGTGCCAGCAGCTTGGACTTTGGGCCAGACTACGAGCAGTACTTC. Translated: CASSLDFGPDYEQYF.

The rearrangement uses TRBV30 and TRBJ2-5, with 12 bases lining up with TRBD2. V was pared by 4 bases and J by 7 bases, with 7 bases of the junction left unmatched. Germline V gene data show CDR1 as GTSNPN and CDR2 as SVGIG (reference sequence). The CDR3 loop spans 14 amino acids. Here the CDR3 DNA reads TGTGCCTGGACTAGACTAGCGGGAGAGGGGACCCAGTACTTC. Translated: CAWTRLAGEGTQYF.

This chain joins TRBV5-1 and TRBJ2-5; 9 nucleotides match TRBD2. The CDR3 is made up of 14 amino acids. The germline V gene has CDR1 SGHRS and CDR2 YFSETQ. J gave up 2 bases and V 4 bases, and 3 bases lay outside the gene matches. CDR3 bases: TGCGCCAGCAGCGGGGGACTAGCACAAGAGACCCAGTACTTC. Its protein product is CASSGGLAQETQYF.

The chain employs TRBV4-2 and TRBJ2-1; 10 positions match TRBD2. Germline V gene lookup returns CDR1 LGHNA and CDR2 YNFKEQ. J lost 3 bases, V lost 4 bases, and 12 bases had no gene match. The CDR3 has 18 amino acids. This CDR3 reads CASSRRKASGGNYNEQFF. Written as DNA, the CDR3 is TGTGCCAGCAGCCGCCGAAAGGCTAGCGGGGGTAACTACAATGAGCAGTTCTTC.

The chain links TRBV6-5 to TRBJ2-7; 9 bases are a match to TRBD2. The CDR3 contains 16 residues. Germline values: CDR1 MNHEY, CDR2 SVGAGI. The ends lost 2 bases at V and 7 bases at J; junction bases unmatched: 12. The CDR3 here is CASSYASGNNGLEQYF. The CDR3 nucleotides are TGTGCCAGCAGTTACGCTAGCGGGAACAACGGCCTTGAGCAGTACTTC.

The chain links TRBV19 to TRBJ1-4, with D tentatively TRBD1 (5 bases). The CDR3 has 15 residues. V was trimmed by 5 bases and J by 12 bases, leaving 22 bases between them. Germline CDR1 LNHDA, CDR2 SQIVND (reference sequence). DNA for the CDR3: TGTGCCAGTAGTCTTGCCGCGGGGTCTTGGGGGGAACTGTTTTTT. Translating it yields CASSLAAGSWGELFF.

CDR3 loop: CATLSAGVEVRSYEQYF. CDR3 coding DNA: TGTGCCACCCTGAGCGCGGGAGTAGAGGTTCGTTCCTACGAGCAGTACTTC. The V and J genes are TRBV24-1 and TRBJ2-7; TRBD2 matches 7 bases. V was pared by 9 bases and J by 1 base, with 17 bases of the junction left unmatched. Germline CDR1 and CDR2: KGHDR and SFDVKD. The CDR3 is 17 residues long.

CDR3 region: CASSLTSGYEQYF. CDR3 nucleotide sequence: TGTGCCAGCAGCTTAACGTCAGGGTACGAGCAGTACTTC. The genes are TRBV7-7 and TRBJ2-7; perhaps TRBD1 as D (5 bases). This CDR3 has 13 amino acids. Germline V gene lookup returns CDR1 SSHAT and CDR2 FNYEAQ (reference sequence). Trimming removed 2 bases at V and 4 bases at J, with 9 bases between.

As to this clone: The junction departs from germline at one end; a sequencing error may be responsible. CDR3 coding DNA: TGTGCTAGCAGCCCCCGGTATTACTTACGGGGGGCCTTGGGAGCAACTAATGAAAAACTGTTTTTT. Its protein is CASSPRYYLRGALGATNEKLFF. The chain links TRBV7-7 to TRBJ1-4, with a tentative D call TRBD1 (6 bases). The CDR3 is 22 amino acids. Germline assignment: CDR1 SSHAT and CDR2 FNYEAQ (reference sequence). The whole variable domain, filled in from reference TRBV7-7 and TRBJ1-4, reads GAGVSQSPRYKVTKRGQDVTLRCDPISSHATLYWYQQALGQGPEFLTYFNYEAQPDKSGLPSDRFSAERPEGSISTLTIQRTEQRDSAMYRCASSPRYYLRGALGATNEKLFFGSGTQLSVL.

This clone was found a few times. The V and J genes are TRBV5-4 and TRBJ2-1, with D maybe TRBD2 (6 bases). The ends were cut back, 0 bases at V and 5 bases at J, with 9 bases in the middle. The CDR3 has 14 amino acids. Germline-derived CDR1 and CDR2 are SGHNT and YYREEE (reference sequence). The CDR3 here is CASSLDGRDNEQFF. In DNA form, the CDR3 reads TGTGCCAGCAGCTTGGACGGGAGAGACAATGAGCAGTTCTTC.

The chain employs TRBV28 and TRBJ1-2, with TRBD1 as a possible D gene (5 bases). There are 14 residues in the CDR3. Germline V lookup: CDR1 MDHEN, CDR2 SYDVKM. V dropped 4 bases and J dropped 2 bases, with 11 bases sitting between them. CDR3 in DNA: TGTGCCAGCAGTTCTGGGACTGCGAACTATGGCTACACCTTC. Translating gives CASSSGTANYGYTF.

The gene calls are TRBV19 and TRBJ2-7, with D possibly TRBD2 on 6 matching bases. Trimming pared 5 bases from V and 0 bases from J, leaving 17 bases between. Germline loops: CDR1 LNHDA, CDR2 SQIVND (reference sequence). The CDR3 has 16 residues. The CDR3, as DNA: TGTGCCAGTAGTCGCACCCGGGACGGGAGCTCCTACGAGCAGTACTTC. It translates to CASSRTRDGSSYEQYF. The full variable domain, its missing parts supplied by reference TRBV19 and TRBJ2-7, is DGGITQSPKYLFRKEGQNVTLSCEQNLNHDAMYWYRQDPGQGLRLIYYSQIVNDFQKGDIAEGYSVSREKKESFPLTVTSAQKNPTAFYLCASSRTRDGSSYEQYFGPGTRLTVT.

The rearrangement links TRBV5-1 to TRBJ2-7; a weak D match, TRBD2 (5 bases). CDR1 and CDR2 from the germline V gene are SGHRS and YFSETQ. V dropped 7 bases and J dropped 1 base, with 18 bases sitting between them. CDR3 length equals 15 residues. CDR3 in amino acids: CASRSPRDPSYEQYF. CDR3 in DNA: TGCGCCAGCCGGTCGCCCCGGGATCCGTCCTACGAGCAGTACTTC.

This chain uses TRBV19 with TRBJ2-7; TRBD2 might be the D (7 bases). The CDR3 consists of 15 residues. Trimming cost V 0 bases and J 3 bases, with 12 bases left between them. Germline CDR1 is LNHDA and CDR2 is SQIVND (reference sequence). Here the CDR3 reads CASSIDLGGLYEQYF. The CDR3 bases are TGTGCCAGTAGTATAGATCTCGGGGGGCTCTACGAGCAGTACTTC.

The gene calls are TRBV5-1 and TRBJ2-3, with 7 bases fitting TRBD1. V was pared by 0 bases and J by 5 bases, with 3 bases of the junction left unmatched. This CDR3 is built from 14 residues. Germline values: CDR1 SGHRS, CDR2 YFSETQ. This chain's CDR3 is CASSLGQGEDTQYF. CDR3 in DNA: TGCGCCAGCAGCTTGGGACAGGGAGAAGATACGCAGTATTTT.

The gene calls are TRBV19 and TRBJ1-2; TRBD1 aligns across 7 bases. The CDR3 spans 15 residues. The germline CDR1 and CDR2 sequences are LNHDA and SQIVND (reference sequence). The J segment lost 3 bases and the V segment lost 6 bases, leaving 10 bases of the junction unmatched. CDR3 in amino acids: CASSAAGQRYYGYTF. CDR3 DNA sequence: TGTGCCAGTAGCGCGGCGGGACAGCGTTACTATGGCTACACCTTC.

This rearrangement joins TRBV4-1 to TRBJ2-1; D is possibly TRBD1 (5 bases). This CDR3 has 15 amino acids. Looked up from germline, CDR1 is MGHRA and CDR2 is YSYEKL. Trimming removed 4 bases from V and 0 bases from J, with 10 bases in between. The CDR3 loop reads CASSLQVFSYNEQFF. The CDR3, as DNA: TGCGCCAGCAGCCTACAGGTCTTCTCCTACAATGAGCAGTTCTTC.

The rearrangement links TRBV7-2 to TRBJ1-2, with 7 bases identical to TRBD1. There are 13 residues in the CDR3. Germline V gene sequence: CDR1 SGHTA, CDR2 FQGNSA. Trimming cost V 7 bases and J 4 bases; bases outside gene matches: 6. The CDR3 nucleotides are TGTGCCAGCACCGTGGGACAGAGCTATGGCTACACCTTC. It yields the protein CASTVGQSYGYTF.